The text below deals with one T cell receptor (beta chain). Its antigen is still unknown. No clone much larger than this one lies a single base away; base qualities are absent. This entry comes from a study of blood T cell repertoires in COVID-19 (dated by TCRdb to the early 2020s). In terms of the full investigation: Samples from collaborators originated in the United States, Italy and Spain and spanned both the acute and convalescent phases of COVID-19. The prospective study material was composed of cDNA or gDNA derived from T cells, B-cell-depleted T cells, or PBMCs. Deeply sampled blood TCRbeta repertoires from subjects exposed to, actively infected with, or recovered from COVID-19 were included in the dataset. The repertoires were released in a freely available public database meant as a resource for research on the immune response to SARS-CoV-2. The samples were drawn from two sources: the first 160 participants of the ongoing ImmuneRACE study, and 1,000 to 1,500 subjects contributed by 6 global collaborators. Sample metadata almost always included a de-identified subject ID, COVID-19 status, age in years and sex. Where available, HLA class I and class II types were taken from metadata supplied by the sample provider and were not determined by assay-based typing.

The paper's findings and limits, for the study overall: The amount of clinical and demographic metadata varied by source and participant and was provided uncurated.

The immunoSEQ Assay, a bias-controlled multiplex PCR, was used to amplify TCRbeta CDR3 regions from genomic DNA. Per the original workflow: The number of nucleated cells in each sample was estimated from the amplification of reference gene primers within the assay. To quantify the absolute abundance of each unique TCRbeta CDR3 rearrangement, sequence reads were collapsed and filtered. For each sample, productive Simpson clonality was calculated by taking the square root of Simpson's diversity index across productive rearrangements. The immuneACCESS repertoire file appears here via TCRdb, limited to in-frame rearrangements. These files lack a portion of the clones; in checked studies, under half of the deficit traces to unresolved V genes, and the cause of the others is not known. V and J calls plus clone size are reproduced from that table; the DNA served to infer D and trimming. This sample is represented by 31,000 or so clones; more than 80% of them were singletons. The ten most abundant clones make up about 7% of the sample.

Whole blood was collected in K2EDTA tubes by collaborating institutions according to the institutions' own protocols. For TCRbeta analysis, collaborators shipped samples as frozen whole blood, isolated PBMCs, or DNA extracted from either of those sample types. Sequencing used peripheral blood. This clonotype was obtained from a human donor in a cohort sampled during active COVID-19.

The CDR3 corresponds to CASSPNLHQNTEAFF. Here is the DNA: TGTGCCAGCAGCCCTAATTTGCACCAGAACACTGAAGCTTTCTTT. The V and J genes are TRBV28 and TRBJ1-1; no D gene is confidently identified. CDR1 is given as MDHEN and CDR2 as SYDVKM, both from the germline V gene. V was cut back by 6 bases and J by 1 base, leaving a gap of 15 bases between them. The CDR3 has 15 amino acids, counting the end cysteine and phenylalanine. The entry retains the CDR3 DNA only, 45 bases that are in frame from base 1.